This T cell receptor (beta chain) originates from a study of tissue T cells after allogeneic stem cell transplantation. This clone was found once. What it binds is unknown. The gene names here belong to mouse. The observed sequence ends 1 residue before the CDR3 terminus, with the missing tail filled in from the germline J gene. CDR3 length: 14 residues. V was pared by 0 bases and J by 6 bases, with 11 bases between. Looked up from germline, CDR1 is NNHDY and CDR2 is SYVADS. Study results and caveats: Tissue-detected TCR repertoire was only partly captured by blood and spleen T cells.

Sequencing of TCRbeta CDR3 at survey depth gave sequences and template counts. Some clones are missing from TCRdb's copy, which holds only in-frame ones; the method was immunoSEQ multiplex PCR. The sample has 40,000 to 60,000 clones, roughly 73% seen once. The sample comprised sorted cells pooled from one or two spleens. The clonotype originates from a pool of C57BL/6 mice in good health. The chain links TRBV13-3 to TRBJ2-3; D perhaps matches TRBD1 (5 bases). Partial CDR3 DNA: TGTGCCAGCAGTGATGCCCAGGGTATGGAAACGCTGTAT. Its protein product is CASSDAQGMETLY. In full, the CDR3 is CASSDAQGMETLYF.